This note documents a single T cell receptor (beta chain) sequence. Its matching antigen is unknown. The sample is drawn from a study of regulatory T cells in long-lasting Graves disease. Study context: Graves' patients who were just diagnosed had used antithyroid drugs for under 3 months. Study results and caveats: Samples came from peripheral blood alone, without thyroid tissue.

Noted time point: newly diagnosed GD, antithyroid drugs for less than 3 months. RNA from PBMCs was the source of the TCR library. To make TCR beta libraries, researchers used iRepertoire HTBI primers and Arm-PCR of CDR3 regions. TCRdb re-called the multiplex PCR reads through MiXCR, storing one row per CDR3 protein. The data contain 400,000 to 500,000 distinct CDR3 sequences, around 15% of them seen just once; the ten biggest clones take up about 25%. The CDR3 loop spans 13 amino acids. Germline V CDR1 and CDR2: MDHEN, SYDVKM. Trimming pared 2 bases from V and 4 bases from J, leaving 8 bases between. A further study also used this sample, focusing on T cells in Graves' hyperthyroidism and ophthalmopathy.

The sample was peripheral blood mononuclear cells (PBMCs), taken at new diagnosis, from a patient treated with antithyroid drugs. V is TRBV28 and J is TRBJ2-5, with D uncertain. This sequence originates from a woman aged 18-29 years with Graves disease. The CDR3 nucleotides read TGTGCCAGCAGTTTAGTGACGGGAGAGACCCAGTACTTC. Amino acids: CASSLVTGETQYF.